The present TCR beta chain was sequenced within a study of monozygotic twins with cystic fibrosis. The germline V gene has CDR1 SEHNR and CDR2 FQNEAQ (reference sequence). V lost 6 bases, J lost 7 bases, and 13 bases lay in between. This CDR3 spans 14 amino acids. The protocol was immunoSEQ multiplex PCR, while the TCRdb copy is restricted to in-frame clones and leaves out a portion. The sample shows approximately 17,000 clones, 95% to 97% of them seen only once. Sequencing was carried out using blood. This clonotype was obtained from a girl aged 2-10 years with cystic fibrosis. This chain uses TRBV7-9 with TRBJ1-6, with unresolved D. The CDR3 loop is CASSEDPLNSPLHF. DNA of the CDR3: TGTGCCAGCAGTGAGGACCCTTTAAATTCACCCCTCCACTTT.